This entry concerns a single T cell receptor beta chain. Its antigen is unidentified. Just one base apart from a much larger clone, this may be a read error. The CDR3 extends over 16 amino acids. Germline V gene data show CDR1 as SGHRS and CDR2 as YFSETQ. Whole-study results and caveats: Tumor-infiltrating Treg TCR alpha and beta sequences overlapped most with tumor naive CD4+ T cells, then blood naive. In terms of TCR gene usage, tumor memory CD4+ T cells clustered together with blood and lymph node memory CD4+ cells, as well as with lymph node naive CD4+ cells. Larger-cohort validation covered only one TCR beta V-J rearrangement.

The sorted Tregs were CD4+CD25+CD127-/low cells. Semi-nested PCR with Nested Universal Primer A followed constant-region reverse priming of full-length variable regions. TCRdb passed the 5' RACE reads through MiXCR, listing each CDR3 protein once. The repertoire holds some 40,000 distinct CDR3 sequences, 20% to 25% seen once, with 4.3% in the top ten. This sequence was found in a female donor with breast cancer. Sequenced: Tregs sorted from a lymph node. This chain connects TRBV5-1 to TRBJ2-1; D unresolved. CDR3 sequence: CASSVVATQSYYEQFF. Here the CDR3 DNA reads TGCGCCAGCAGCGTGGTAGCTACTCAATCCTACTATGAGCAGTTCTTC.